The source of this TCR beta chain is a study of cytomegalovirus exposure and HLA in healthy donors. Study in general: Genotyping showed around 80% of some 400 donors falling in the Caucasian-associated ancestry cluster.

Findings of the study overall: A further, later analysis showed that HLA-associated TCR beta chains (compared with equally common others) were more clonally expanded. In a later analysis, DRB1 alleles had the most associated TCRs; HLA-C alleles the fewest.

Regarding donors, all were healthy bone marrow donors. PCR employed 60 Vbeta and 13 Jbeta primers. TCRdb keeps only in-frame clones here, not all; method: immunoSEQ multiplex PCR. This table has roughly 150,000 clones, around 83% appearing once. Regarding this clone: Its antigen is not identified.

Per germline, CDR1 ENHRY and CDR2 SYGVKD. This CDR3 has 12 amino acids. The V end lost 10 bases, the J end lost 4 bases, and 14 bases lay between the germline ends. Sequencing was carried out using PBMCs. This chain joins TRBV10-3 and TRBJ2-7; D remains ambiguous. The source is a woman aged 18-35 years in good health and CMV-seronegative. The CDR3 sequence: CATAQAGYEQYF. The CDR3 coding sequence is TGTGCCACCGCTCAGGCCGGATACGAGCAGTACTTC.